Shown below are 17 T cell receptor beta chains from a single sample sequenced in a study of blood T cell repertoires in COVID-19. Clones were read by immunoSEQ multiplex PCR, and TCRdb kept only the in-frame ones, dropping some. The sample includes 200,000 to 250,000 clones, approximately 88% seen only once; the top ten take more than 3%. Sequences were obtained from PBMCs or T cells enriched from blood (not recorded which). These receptor sequences come from a woman younger than 45 who had been exposed to COVID-19.

V gene TRBV6-5 combines with J gene TRBJ1-2, with a possible D match to TRBD1 (5 bases). Trimming took off 7 bases at V and 7 bases at J, with 13 bases between the two ends. Germline V gene data show CDR1 as MNHEY and CDR2 as SVGAGI. This CDR3 spans 12 amino acids. The CDR3 sequence is CASMTRDFGYTF. The CDR3 coding sequence is TGTGCCAGCATGACCAGGGATTTTGGCTACACCTTC.

This rearrangement joins TRBV29-1 to TRBJ2-1; a weak D match, TRBD2 (5 bases). From germline, CDR1 is SQVTM and CDR2 ANQGSEA. The V and J ends lost 7 bases and 5 bases respectively, with 15 bases between them. The CDR3 covers 13 residues. CDR3 amino acids: CSAAEGLHNEQFF. The CDR3 region has the DNA TGCAGCGCAGCCGAGGGCCTACACAATGAGCAGTTCTTC.

The chain carries TRBV15 and TRBJ1-1, with D uncertain. V lost 0 bases and J lost 2, with 10 bases in between. CDR3 size: 15 residues. CDR1 is LNHNV, CDR2 YYDKDF, per germline (reference sequence). Here the CDR3 DNA reads TGTGCCACCAGCAGAGAGGACTCAGGAAACACTGAAGCTTTCTTT. Amino acid sequence: CATSREDSGNTEAFF.

V usage is TRBV3-1 (or the pseudogene TRBV3-2) and J usage is TRBJ1-1; 7 bases map to TRBD1. The CDR3 sequence is 17 residues long. Germline V gene lookup returns CDR1 LGHDT and CDR2 YNNKEL (reference sequence). Trimming took 4 bases from V and 5 from J; bases not matched to a gene: 16. CDR3 coding DNA: TGTGCCAGCAGCCGCCGTACTCAGGGGGGCGCGCGGACTGAAGCTTTCTTT. As protein: CASSRRTQGGARTEAFF.

The chain combines TRBV2 with TRBJ2-7; D is perhaps TRBD2 (6 bases). The V and J ends lost 5 bases and 4 bases respectively, with 12 bases between them. The CDR3 is 13 residues long. Germline V CDR1 and CDR2: SNHLY, FYNNEI. The CDR3 bases are TGTGCCAGCAGTTCCGGGACTGCATACGAGCAGTACTTC. Residues: CASSSGTAYEQYF.

The genes are TRBV6-5 and TRBJ1-5, with TRBD1 identical over 8 bases. V shed 6 bases and J 5 bases; nucleotides not matched to a gene: 3. This CDR3 has 13 amino acids. The germline gives CDR1 MNHEY, CDR2 SVGAGI. CDR3 nucleotide sequence: TGTGCCAGCAGACAGGGGGTTTATCAGCCCCAGCATTTT. Translating gives CASRQGVYQPQHF.

This rearrangement joins TRBV29-1 to TRBJ2-3; 8 nucleotides align to TRBD1. The ends lost 4 bases at V and 2 bases at J; junction bases unmatched: 5. Germline V gene sequence: CDR1 SQVTM, CDR2 ANQGSEA. This CDR3 spans 14 amino acids. CDR3 sequence (DNA): TGCAGCGTTGTTAGGACAGGGAACACAGATACGCAGTATTTT. It codes for CSVVRTGNTDTQYF.

This clone was recorded only once. The chain uses TRBV15 and TRBJ1-4; maybe TRBD1 (5 bases). Germline lookup yields CDR1 LNHNV and CDR2 YYDKDF (reference sequence). Trimming cost V 0 bases and J 7 bases, with 15 bases left between them. The CDR3 has 16 residues. CDR3 nucleotide sequence: TGTGCCACCAGCAGAGATGTGGGGGAGGGAGGTGAAAAACTGTTTTTT. Its protein product is CATSRDVGEGGEKLFF.

V gene TRBV27 combines with J gene TRBJ1-2; TRBD1 matches 7 bases. The CDR3 is made up of 14 amino acids. The germline V gene has CDR1 MNHEY and CDR2 SMNVEV (reference sequence). Germline trimming cut 6 bases from V and 4 bases from J; bases unmatched to any gene: 8. The CDR3 sequence is CASSPRTGVYGYTF. In nucleotides, the CDR3 is TGTGCCAGCAGCCCCCGCACAGGGGTCTATGGCTACACCTTC.

This sequence joins TRBV7-6 and TRBJ2-5; 13 nucleotides match TRBD2. Germline CDR1 reads SGHVS; CDR2 reads FNYEAQ. The V gene end was trimmed by 8 bases and the J gene end by 1 base; junction bases not matched to a gene: 4. The CDR3 consists of 15 residues. The CDR3 region has the DNA TGTGCCAGCGGCGGGACTAGCGGGGTCCAAGAGACCCAGTACTTC. Protein sequence: CASGGTSGVQETQYF.

This clone came up once. The chain employs TRBV7-9 and TRBJ1-5; D is unresolved. V shed 7 bases and J shed 5 bases, with 9 bases lying between them. CDR1 and CDR2 (germline): SEHNR, FQNEAQ (reference sequence). This CDR3 region has 12 residues. Written as DNA, the CDR3 is TGTGCCAGCAACCAAGACTATCAGCCCCAGCATTTT. This sequence encodes CASNQDYQPQHF.

V usage is TRBV14 and J usage is TRBJ1-1, with 8 bases lining up with TRBD1. V lost 4 bases to trimming and J lost 5 bases; unmatched junction nucleotides: 3. Germline V gene lookup returns CDR1 SGHDN and CDR2 FVKESK. This CDR3 contains 13 residues. The CDR3 sequence is CASSRQGRTEAFF. CDR3 DNA sequence: TGTGCCAGCAGCCGACAGGGGAGGACTGAAGCTTTCTTT.

The chain carries TRBV11-2 and TRBJ1-2; 8 positions agree with TRBD1. This CDR3 comprises 12 residues. Trimming cost V 5 bases and J 8 bases; bases outside gene matches: 4. Germline V lookup: CDR1 SGHAT, CDR2 FQNNGV. CDR3 sequence reads: CASSTDRVGYTF. CDR3 DNA: TGTGCCAGCAGCACGGACAGGGTGGGCTACACCTTC.

A few counts support this clone. The J gene is TRBJ2-2, the V gene TRBV24-1; no clear D. The germline V and J ends were trimmed by 3 bases and 4 bases, with 5 bases remaining between them. CDR3 size: 13 residues. In germline, CDR1 is KGHDR, CDR2 SFDVKD. The CDR3 DNA reads as TGTGCCACCAGTGATCGGAGCACCGGGGAGCTGTTTTTT. This translates into CATSDRSTGELFF.

The chain links TRBV29-1 to TRBJ2-7; the match to TRBD2 covers 8 bases. This CDR3 is 13 amino acids long. CDR1 and CDR2 from the germline V gene are SQVTM and ANQGSEA. Trimming took 6 bases from V and 9 from J; bases not matched to a gene: 13. The DNA for the CDR3 is TGCAGCGTAAGAGCGGGAGTATCTGCTGTGCAGTACTTC. Translation gives CSVRAGVSAVQYF.

The chain couples TRBV5-1 to TRBJ2-7; 7 nucleotides match TRBD2. Germline V gene lookup returns CDR1 SGHRS and CDR2 YFSETQ. V shed 1 base, J shed 13 bases, and the junction held 8 bases outside the gene matches. The length of the CDR3 is 12 residues. In nucleotides, the CDR3 is TGCGCCAGCAGCTTGAAAGGCGGGAGCTTCTACTTC. Protein product: CASSLKGGSFYF.

V gene TRBV5-1 combines with J gene TRBJ1-4; no definite D call. Germline values: CDR1 SGHRS, CDR2 YFSETQ. The CDR3 extends over 15 amino acids. V gave up 4 bases and J gave up 6 bases, with 16 bases separating them. In nucleotides, the CDR3 is TGCGCCAGCAGCGGGATGGGAAAGAGGGATGAAAAACTGTTTTTT. Translation: CASSGMGKRDEKLFF.